Listed below are T cell receptor beta chains from one sample, sequenced in a study of shared clonotypes between healthy human individuals. Some clones are missing from TCRdb's copy, which holds only in-frame ones; the method was immunoSEQ multiplex PCR. The sample lists a few million clones; approximately 96% were seen once. The specimen was naive CD4+ T cells sorted from blood. These receptors came from a man aged 18 to 29 in good health. The CDR3 runs from the conserved cysteine through the conserved F or W. A D gene is named only where the DNA matches it firmly. Clone size is shown for a subset of rows, as once, few, many or a class of expanded clone.

d_call	clone_size	v_call	j_call	cdr3_nt	cdr3_aa
TRBD2	NA	TRBV14	TRBJ2-7	TGTGCCAGCAGCCAAGGGGCTAGCGGGACATTCGAGCAGTACTTC	CASSQGASGTFEQYF
TRBD1	NA	TRBV18	TRBJ2-6	TGTGCCAGCTCACCACCGGGGCAGGGGGCGACCGGGGCCAACGTCCTGACTTTC	CASSPPGQGATGANVLTF
NA	NA	TRBV5-1	TRBJ2-1	TGCGCCAGCAGCTTGTGGTTCGGGTTTCAGAATGAGCAGTTCTTC	CASSLWFGFQNEQFF
TRBD1	NA	TRBV2	TRBJ1-5	TGTGCCAGCAGCGGACAGGGTAATCAGCCCCAGCATTTT	CASSGQGNQPQHF
NA	NA	TRBV27	TRBJ2-3	TGTGCCAGCAGTTTATTCCCACCAGTTATAGGGGATACGCAGTATTTT	CASSLFPPVIGDTQYF
TRBD1	NA	TRBV28	TRBJ1-2	TGTGCCAGCACCCAGGGGGGTAACTATGGCTACACCTTC	CASTQGGNYGYTF
TRBD1	once	TRBV15	TRBJ1-2	TGTGCCACCAGCAGCCCCGGTAGACAGGGGGCATACTATGGCTACACCTTC	CATSSPGRQGAYYGYTF
TRBD2	NA	TRBV6-5	TRBJ2-1	TGTGCCAGCAGTTACTATCTAGCGGCGACAAACAATGAGCAGTTCTTC	CASSYYLAATNNEQFF
TRBD2	NA	TRBV11-3	TRBJ2-1	TGTGCCAGCAGCCGGTCGCCGGGACTAGCGACTTATGAGCAGTTCTTC	CASSRSPGLATYEQFF
NA	NA	TRBV12-5	TRBJ2-2	TGTGCTAGTGGTCCCGTTACGGGGAACACCGGGGAGCTGTTTTTT	CASGPVTGNTGELFF
TRBD1	NA	TRBV25-1	TRBJ1-5	TGTGCCAGCAGTCCCTCGGGCAGGGGGCCAGAGAATCAGCCCCAGCATTTT	CASSPSGRGPENQPQHF
TRBD1	once	TRBV6-5	TRBJ1-6	TGTGCCAGCAGTTTCGGACAGGCCGAGACTTCACCCCTCCACTTT	CASSFGQAETSPLHF
TRBD1	NA	TRBV5-1	TRBJ1-1	TGCGCCAGCAGGTCGACAGGGGGTCAGGCTGAAGCTTTCTTT	CASRSTGGQAEAFF
NA	NA	TRBV12-5	TRBJ2-7	TGTGCTAGTGGTTTGGTACCCCGGACTGACTTCTCCTACGAGCAGTACTTC	CASGLVPRTDFSYEQYF
TRBD2	NA	TRBV7-2	TRBJ2-5	TGTGCCAGCAGCAAGGGACTACAGAAAGAGACCCAGTACTTC	CASSKGLQKETQYF
NA	NA	TRBV5-1	TRBJ2-3	TGCGCCAGCAGCAGCGGAAGCACAGATACGCAGTATTTT	CASSSGSTDTQYF
NA	NA	TRBV25-1	TRBJ1-2	TGTGCCAGCAGTGTAGGGGAGGGTTCTGGCTACACCTTC	CASSVGEGSGYTF
NA	NA	TRBV30	TRBJ1-2	TGTGCCTGGAGTGTTCTTTCGGGGGGAGGTGGCTACACCTTC	CAWSVLSGGGGYTF
NA	NA	TRBV2	TRBJ1-1	TGTGCCAGCAGTGAAGAACACGCAGGGATGAACACTGAAGCTTTCTTT	CASSEEHAGMNTEAFF
NA	NA	TRBV11-2	TRBJ2-5	TGTGCCAGCAGCTTAGGCGGAGGCACGCAAGAGACCCAGTACTTC	CASSLGGGTQETQYF
NA	NA	TRBV5-1	TRBJ2-7	TGCGCCAGCAGCTTGGAAGGGGGATCCGAGCAGTACTTC	CASSLEGGSEQYF
NA	once	TRBV19	TRBJ1-2	TGTGCCAGCCGTTATTTTGGCGTCTATGGCTACACCTTC	CASRYFGVYGYTF
NA	NA	TRBV10-2	TRBJ1-2	TGCGCCAGCAGTGAGGGAATCGCGGGGGGCTACACCTTC	CASSEGIAGGYTF
TRBD2	NA	TRBV10-2	TRBJ2-1	TGCGCCAGCAGGCGGACTAGCGGGAGGGTGGCGTTCGGTAACAATGAGCAGTTCTTC	CASRRTSGRVAFGNNEQFF
NA	once	TRBV9	TRBJ1-4	TGTGCCAGCAGCCCCCGGTGGGGGGGCGGCGAAAAACTGTTTTTT	CASSPRWGGGEKLFF
NA	NA	TRBV5-4	TRBJ2-5	TGTGCCAGCAGCTTGGCGGTAGTATACCCCGCTGGGCCCCAGTACTTC	CASSLAVVYPAGPQYF